This TCR beta chain is drawn from a study of T cell responses to AZD1222 COVID-19 vaccine. TCRdb's table, derived via immunoSEQ multiplex PCR, lists solely in-frame clones and lacks some. Of 150,000 or so clones listed, 90% are singletons. The study's findings and limits: The peak T cell response came first, and repertoires were sampled only after it.

To note about this clone: The antigen is not known.

The TCR sequence derives from an adult who received the AZD1222 COVID-19 vaccine. Sequences were derived from peripheral blood, sampled 28 days after the second AZD1222 dose.

The CDR3 DNA sequence: TGTGCCTGGAGCAGGGGCAGGGACTATGGCTACACCTTC. Protein sequence: CAWSRGRDYGYTF. The V call is TRBV30, the J call TRBJ1-2, with TRBD1 as a possible D gene (6 bases). The CDR3 is made up of 13 amino acids. Germline loops: CDR1 GTSNPN, CDR2 SVGIG (reference sequence). Trimming removed 3 bases at V and 3 bases at J, with 11 bases between.